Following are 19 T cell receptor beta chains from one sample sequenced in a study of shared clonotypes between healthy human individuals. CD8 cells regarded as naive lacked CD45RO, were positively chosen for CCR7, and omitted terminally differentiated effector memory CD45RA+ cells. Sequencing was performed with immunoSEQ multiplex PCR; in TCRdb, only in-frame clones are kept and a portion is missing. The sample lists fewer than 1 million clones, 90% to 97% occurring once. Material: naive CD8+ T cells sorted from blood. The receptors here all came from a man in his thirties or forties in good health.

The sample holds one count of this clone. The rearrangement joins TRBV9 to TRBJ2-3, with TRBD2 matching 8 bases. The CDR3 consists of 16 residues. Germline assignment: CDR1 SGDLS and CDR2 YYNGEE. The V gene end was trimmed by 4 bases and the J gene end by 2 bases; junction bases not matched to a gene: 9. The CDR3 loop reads CASSFSGSWVTDTQYF. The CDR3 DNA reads TGTGCCAGCAGCTTCAGCGGGAGTTGGGTCACAGATACGCAGTATTTT.

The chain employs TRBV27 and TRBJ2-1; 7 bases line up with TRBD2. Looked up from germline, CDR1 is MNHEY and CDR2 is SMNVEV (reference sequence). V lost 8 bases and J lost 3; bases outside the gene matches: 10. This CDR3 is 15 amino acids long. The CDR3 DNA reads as TGTGCCAGCTTCGGTGGTGCTAGCGGCTACAATGAGCAGTTCTTC. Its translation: CASFGGASGYNEQFF.

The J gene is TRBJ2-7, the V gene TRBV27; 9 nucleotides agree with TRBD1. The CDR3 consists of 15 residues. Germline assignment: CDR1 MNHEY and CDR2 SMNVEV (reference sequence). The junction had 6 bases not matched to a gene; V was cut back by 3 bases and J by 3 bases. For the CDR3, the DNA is TGTGCCAGCAGTTTCCGGGACAGGGCTCTCTACGAGCAGTACTTC. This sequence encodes CASSFRDRALYEQYF.

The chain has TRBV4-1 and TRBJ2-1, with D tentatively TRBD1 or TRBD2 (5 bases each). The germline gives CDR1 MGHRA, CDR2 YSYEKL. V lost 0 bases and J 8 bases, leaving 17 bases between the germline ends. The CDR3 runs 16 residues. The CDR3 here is CASSQDFGTPWDEQFF. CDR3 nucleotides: TGCGCCAGCAGCCAAGATTTCGGGACCCCCTGGGATGAGCAGTTCTTC.

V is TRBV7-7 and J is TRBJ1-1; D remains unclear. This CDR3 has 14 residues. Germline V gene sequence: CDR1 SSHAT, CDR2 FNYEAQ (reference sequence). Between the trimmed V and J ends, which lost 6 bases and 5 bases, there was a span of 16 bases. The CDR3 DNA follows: TGTGCCAGCAGTTCCGACCCACCGGGGACTGAAGCTTTCTTT. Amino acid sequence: CASSSDPPGTEAFF.

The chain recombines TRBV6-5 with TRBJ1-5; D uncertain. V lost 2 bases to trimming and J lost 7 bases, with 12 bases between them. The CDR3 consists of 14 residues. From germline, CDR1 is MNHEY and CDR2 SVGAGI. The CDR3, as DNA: TGTGCCAGCAGTTACGGGCGGGGAGAGCAGCCCCAGCATTTT. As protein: CASSYGRGEQPQHF.

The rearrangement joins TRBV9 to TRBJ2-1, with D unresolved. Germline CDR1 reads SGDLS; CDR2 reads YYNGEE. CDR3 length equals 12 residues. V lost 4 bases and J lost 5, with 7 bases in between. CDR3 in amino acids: CASSSRHNEQFF. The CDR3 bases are TGTGCCAGCAGCTCGCGGCACAATGAGCAGTTCTTC.

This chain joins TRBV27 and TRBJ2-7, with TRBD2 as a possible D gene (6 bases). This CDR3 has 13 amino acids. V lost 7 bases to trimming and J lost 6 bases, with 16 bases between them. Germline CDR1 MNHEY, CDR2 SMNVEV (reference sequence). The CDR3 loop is CASKAGPGGEQYF. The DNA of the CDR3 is TGTGCCAGCAAGGCGGGACCGGGTGGCGAGCAGTACTTC.

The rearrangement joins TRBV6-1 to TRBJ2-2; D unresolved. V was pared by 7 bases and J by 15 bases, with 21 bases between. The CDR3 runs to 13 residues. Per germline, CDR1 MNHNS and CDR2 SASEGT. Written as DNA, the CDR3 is TGTGCCAGCACCCTAAGCTTGATGACCCGGATGTTTTTT. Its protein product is CASTLSLMTRMFF.

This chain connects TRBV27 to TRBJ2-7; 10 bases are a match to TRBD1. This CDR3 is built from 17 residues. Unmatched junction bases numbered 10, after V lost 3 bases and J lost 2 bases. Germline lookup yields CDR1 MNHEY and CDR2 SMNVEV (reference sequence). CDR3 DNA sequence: TGTGCCAGCAGTTTCCTTTCCCAGACAGGGGGCCCCTACGAGCAGTACTTC. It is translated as CASSFLSQTGGPYEQYF.

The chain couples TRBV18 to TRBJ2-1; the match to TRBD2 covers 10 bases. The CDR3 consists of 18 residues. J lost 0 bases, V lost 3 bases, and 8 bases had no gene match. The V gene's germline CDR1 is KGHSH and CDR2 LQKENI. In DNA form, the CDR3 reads TGTGCCAGCTCACCGGTAGCGGGAGGTTCCAGCTCCTACAATGAGCAGTTCTTC. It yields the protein CASSPVAGGSSSYNEQFF.

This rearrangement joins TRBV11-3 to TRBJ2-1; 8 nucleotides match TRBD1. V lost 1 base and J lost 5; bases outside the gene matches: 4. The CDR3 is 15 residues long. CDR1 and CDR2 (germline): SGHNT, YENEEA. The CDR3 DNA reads TGTGCCAGCAGCTTAGGGCAGGGGGCAGACAATGAGCAGTTCTTC. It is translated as CASSLGQGADNEQFF.

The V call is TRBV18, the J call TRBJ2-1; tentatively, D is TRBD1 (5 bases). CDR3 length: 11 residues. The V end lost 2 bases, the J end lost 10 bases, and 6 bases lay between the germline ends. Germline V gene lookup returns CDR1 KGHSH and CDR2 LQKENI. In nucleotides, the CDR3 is TGTGCCAGCTCACCAGGGGCAGAGCAGTTCTTC. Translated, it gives CASSPGAEQFF.

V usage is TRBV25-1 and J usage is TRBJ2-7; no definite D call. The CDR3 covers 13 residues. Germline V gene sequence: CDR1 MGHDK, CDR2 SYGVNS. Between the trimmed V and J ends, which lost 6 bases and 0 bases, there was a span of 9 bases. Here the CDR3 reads CASRTASSYEQYF. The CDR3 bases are TGTGCCAGCAGGACGGCTAGCTCCTACGAGCAGTACTTC.

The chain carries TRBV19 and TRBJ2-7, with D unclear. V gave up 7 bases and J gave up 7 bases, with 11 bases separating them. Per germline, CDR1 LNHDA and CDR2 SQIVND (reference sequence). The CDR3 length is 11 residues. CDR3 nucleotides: TGTGCCAGTACCTACTCTGGGGAGCAGTACTTC. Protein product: CASTYSGEQYF.

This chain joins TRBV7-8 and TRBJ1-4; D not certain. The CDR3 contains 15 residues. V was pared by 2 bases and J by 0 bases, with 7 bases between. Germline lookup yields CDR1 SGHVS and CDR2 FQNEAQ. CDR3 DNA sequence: TGTGCCAGCAGCTTATCTGCATCAACTAATGAAAAACTGTTTTTT. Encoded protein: CASSLSASTNEKLFF.

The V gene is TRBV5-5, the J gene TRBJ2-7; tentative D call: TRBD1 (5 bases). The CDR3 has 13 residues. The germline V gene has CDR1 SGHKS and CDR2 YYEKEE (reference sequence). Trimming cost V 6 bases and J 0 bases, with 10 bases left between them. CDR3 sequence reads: CASTDRISYEQYF. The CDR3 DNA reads TGTGCCAGCACAGACAGAATCTCCTACGAGCAGTACTTC.

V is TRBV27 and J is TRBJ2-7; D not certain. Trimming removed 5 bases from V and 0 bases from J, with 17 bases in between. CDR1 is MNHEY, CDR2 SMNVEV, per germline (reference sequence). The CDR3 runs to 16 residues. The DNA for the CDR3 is TGTGCCAGCAGTCTGTCTGCGTACGCGAGCTCCTACGAGCAGTACTTC. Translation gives CASSLSAYASSYEQYF.

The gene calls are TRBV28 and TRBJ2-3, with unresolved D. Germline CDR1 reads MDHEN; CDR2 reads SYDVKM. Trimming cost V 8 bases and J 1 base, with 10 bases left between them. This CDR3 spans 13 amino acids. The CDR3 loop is CASLFPGTDTQYF. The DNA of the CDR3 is TGTGCCAGCCTTTTTCCCGGCACAGATACGCAGTATTTT.